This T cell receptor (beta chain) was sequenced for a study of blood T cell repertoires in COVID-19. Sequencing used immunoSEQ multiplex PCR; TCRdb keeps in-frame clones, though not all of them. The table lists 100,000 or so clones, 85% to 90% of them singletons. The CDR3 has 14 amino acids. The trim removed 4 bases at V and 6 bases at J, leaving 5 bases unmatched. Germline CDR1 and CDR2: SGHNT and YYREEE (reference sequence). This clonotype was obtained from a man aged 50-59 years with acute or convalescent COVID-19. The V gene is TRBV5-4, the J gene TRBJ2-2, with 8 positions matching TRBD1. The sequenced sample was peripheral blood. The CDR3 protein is CASSPGQVSGELFF. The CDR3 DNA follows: TGTGCCAGCAGCCCGGGACAGGTTTCCGGGGAGCTGTTTTTT.